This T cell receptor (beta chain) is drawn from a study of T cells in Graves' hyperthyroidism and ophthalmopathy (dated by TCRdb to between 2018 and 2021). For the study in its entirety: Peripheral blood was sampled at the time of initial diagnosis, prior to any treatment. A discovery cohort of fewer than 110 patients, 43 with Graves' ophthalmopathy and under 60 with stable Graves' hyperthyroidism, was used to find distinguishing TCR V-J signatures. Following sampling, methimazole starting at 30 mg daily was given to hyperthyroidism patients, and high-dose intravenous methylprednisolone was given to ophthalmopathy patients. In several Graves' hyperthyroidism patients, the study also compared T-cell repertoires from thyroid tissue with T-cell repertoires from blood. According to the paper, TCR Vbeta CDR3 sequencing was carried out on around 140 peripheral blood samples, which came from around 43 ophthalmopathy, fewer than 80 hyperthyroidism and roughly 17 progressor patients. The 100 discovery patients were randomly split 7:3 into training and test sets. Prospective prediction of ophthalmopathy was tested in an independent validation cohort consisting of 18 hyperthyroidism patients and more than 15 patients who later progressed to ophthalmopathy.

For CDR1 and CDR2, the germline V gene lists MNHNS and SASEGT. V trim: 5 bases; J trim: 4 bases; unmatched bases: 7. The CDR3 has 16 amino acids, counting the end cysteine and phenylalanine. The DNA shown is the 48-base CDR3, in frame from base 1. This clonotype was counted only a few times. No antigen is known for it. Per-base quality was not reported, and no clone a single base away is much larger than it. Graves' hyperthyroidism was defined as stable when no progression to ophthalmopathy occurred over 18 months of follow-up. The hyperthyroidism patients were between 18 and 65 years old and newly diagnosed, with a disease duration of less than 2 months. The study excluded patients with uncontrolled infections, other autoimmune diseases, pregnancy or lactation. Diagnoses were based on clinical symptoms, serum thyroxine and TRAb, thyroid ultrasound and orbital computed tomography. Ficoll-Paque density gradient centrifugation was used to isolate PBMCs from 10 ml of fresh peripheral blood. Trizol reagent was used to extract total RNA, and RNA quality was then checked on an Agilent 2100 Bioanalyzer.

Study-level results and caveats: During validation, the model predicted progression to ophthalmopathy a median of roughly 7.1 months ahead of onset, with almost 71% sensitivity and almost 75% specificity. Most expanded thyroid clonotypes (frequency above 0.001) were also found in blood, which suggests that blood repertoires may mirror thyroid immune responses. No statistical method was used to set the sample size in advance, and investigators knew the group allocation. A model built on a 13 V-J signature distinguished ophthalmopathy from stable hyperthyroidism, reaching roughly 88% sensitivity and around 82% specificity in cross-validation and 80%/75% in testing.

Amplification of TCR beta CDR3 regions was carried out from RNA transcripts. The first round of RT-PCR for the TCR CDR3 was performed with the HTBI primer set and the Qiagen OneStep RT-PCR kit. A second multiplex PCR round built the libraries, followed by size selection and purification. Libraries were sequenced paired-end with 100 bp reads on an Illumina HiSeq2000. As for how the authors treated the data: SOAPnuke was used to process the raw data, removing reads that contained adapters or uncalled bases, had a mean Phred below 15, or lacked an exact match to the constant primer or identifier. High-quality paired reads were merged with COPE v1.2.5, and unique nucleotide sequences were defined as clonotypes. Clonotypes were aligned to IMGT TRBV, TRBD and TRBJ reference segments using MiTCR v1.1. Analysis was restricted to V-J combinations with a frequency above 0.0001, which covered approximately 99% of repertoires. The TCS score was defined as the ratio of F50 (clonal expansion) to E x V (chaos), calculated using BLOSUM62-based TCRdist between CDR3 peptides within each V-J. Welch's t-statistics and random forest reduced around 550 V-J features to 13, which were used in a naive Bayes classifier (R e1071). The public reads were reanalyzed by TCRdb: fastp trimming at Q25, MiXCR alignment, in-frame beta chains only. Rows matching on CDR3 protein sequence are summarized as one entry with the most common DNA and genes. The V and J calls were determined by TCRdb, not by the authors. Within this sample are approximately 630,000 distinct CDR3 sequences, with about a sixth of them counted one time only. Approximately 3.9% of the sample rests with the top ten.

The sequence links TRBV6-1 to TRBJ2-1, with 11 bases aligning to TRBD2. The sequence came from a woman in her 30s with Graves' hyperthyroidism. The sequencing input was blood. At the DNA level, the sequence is TGTGCCAGCAGTCGGACTAGCGGGTTCCTATACAATGAGCAGTTCTTC. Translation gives CASSRTSGFLYNEQFF.